This T cell receptor (beta chain) came from a study of beta chain features in type 1 diabetes. Turning to the study itself: Over all samples combined, about 100,000,000 sorted cells were examined.

Study-level findings and limits: The study found moderately but significantly shorter TCRB CDR3s in all four CD4+ subsets of Type 1 diabetes patients. It was possible that PCR favored shorter templates, equally so in patients and controls.

Of the isolated RNA, all was reverse transcribed, and so the sequenced material was expressed TCRB transcripts. Produced via immunoSEQ multiplex PCR; TCRdb's table is partial and in-frame only. The data contain a few hundred thousand clones, 11% of them singletons. This clone was seen only a few times. Its antigen is unidentified. Germline V lookup: CDR1 SGHRS, CDR2 YFSETQ. CDR3 length: 16 residues. Trimming removed 0 bases from V and 4 bases from J, with 11 bases in between. V is TRBV5-1 and J is TRBJ2-6; D is perhaps TRBD1 (6 bases). The sample taken for sequencing was central memory CD4+ T cells from blood. This clonotype was sampled from a man younger than 35 in good health. CDR3 in amino acids: CASSLGGGGGANVLTF. The CDR3 bases are TGCGCCAGCAGCTTGGGCGGTGGGGGCGGGGCCAACGTCCTGACTTTC. The whole variable domain, filled in from reference TRBV5-1 and TRBJ2-6, reads KAGVTQTPRYLIKTRGQQVTLSCSPISGHRSVSWYQQTPGQGLQFLFEYFSETQRNKGNFPGRFSGRQFSNSRSEMNVSTLELGDSALYLCASSLGGGGGANVLTFGAGSRLTVL.